Following are 10 T cell receptor beta chains from one sample sequenced in a study of T cells after yellow fever vaccination. MiXCR, applied by TCRdb to the 5' RACE reads, yields one record per CDR3 protein. The profile covers some 500,000 distinct CDR3 sequences, with 13% appearing a single time and roughly 13% taken by the ten largest. The sample consisted of PBMCs, taken on the day of the yellow fever booster vaccination. The source is a man aged 25 to 45 who received the YFV17D yellow fever vaccine.

V and J are TRBV7-3 and TRBJ2-1; D is unresolved. Germline V gene lookup returns CDR1 SGHTA and CDR2 FQGTGA. Trimming pared 0 bases from V and 8 bases from J, leaving 8 bases between. The CDR3 is 13 amino acids. As DNA, the CDR3 is TGTGCCAGCAGCTTAACCAGACTGGATGAGCAGTTCTTC. This encodes CASSLTRLDEQFF. Full variable domain (remainder filled in from reference TRBV7-3 and TRBJ2-1): GAGVSQTPSNKVTEKGKYVELRCDPISGHTALYWYRQSLGQGPEFLIYFQGTGAADDSGLPNDRFFAVRPEGSVSTLKIQRTERGDSAVYLCASSLTRLDEQFFGPGTRLTVL.

The table lists this clonotype with a few counts. The gene calls are TRBV14 and TRBJ1-6, with D uncertain. V was pared by 6 bases and J by 7 bases, with 13 bases between. Germline V lookup: CDR1 SGHDN, CDR2 FVKESK. This CDR3 has 14 amino acids. This CDR3 is CASRLGTSNSPLHF. In nucleotides, the CDR3 is TGTGCCAGCAGACTGGGAACCTCGAATTCACCCCTCCACTTT.

This clonotype was observed a handful of times. The chain couples TRBV6-5 to TRBJ2-5, with 8 bases identical to TRBD1. There are 14 residues in the CDR3. V gave up 2 bases and J gave up 1 base; unmatched junction bases: 0. Looked up from germline, CDR1 is MNHEY and CDR2 is SVGAGI. CDR3 bases: TGTGCCAGCAGTTACCAGGGGGCCCAAGAGACCCAGTACTTC. Protein product: CASSYQGAQETQYF.

This clonotype was recorded at least ten times. The genes are TRBV14 and TRBJ1-3; no firm D call. The V gene lost 1 base and the J gene lost 6 bases, with 4 bases spanning the gap. This CDR3 is 12 amino acids long. The germline V gene has CDR1 SGHDN and CDR2 FVKESK. The CDR3 region is CASSQVPNTIYF. CDR3 nucleotide sequence: TGTGCCAGCAGCCAAGTCCCAAACACCATATATTTT.

The J gene is TRBJ2-7, the V gene TRBV20-1, with TRBD2 as a possible D gene (7 bases). Germline V gene data show CDR1 as DFQATT and CDR2 as SNEGSKA (reference sequence). V lost 5 bases and J 0 bases, leaving 14 bases between the germline ends. This CDR3 is 14 amino acids long. CDR3 in DNA: TGCAGTGCTCGAGGACAGCGGGGCTCCTACGAGCAGTACTTC. Protein sequence: CSARGQRGSYEQYF.

V and J are TRBV12-3 or TRBV12-4 and TRBJ2-3; TRBD2 is a possible D gene (6 bases). There are 15 residues in the CDR3. Trimming removed 5 bases at V and 6 bases at J, with 18 bases between. Here the CDR3 reads CASSQSSPGVDTQYF. The CDR3 coding sequence is TGTGCCAGCAGTCAATCTAGTCCGGGGGTGGATACGCAGTATTTT.

The genes are TRBV5-1 and TRBJ1-1, with D maybe TRBD1 (5 bases). This CDR3 is built from 14 residues. The V and J ends lost 4 bases and 4 bases respectively, with 14 bases between them. The germline V gene encodes CDR1 SGHRS and CDR2 YFSETQ. In nucleotides, the CDR3 is TGCGCCAGCAGCAAAGTGGGGGGGTCCACTGAAGCTTTCTTT. This sequence encodes CASSKVGGSTEAFF.

The J gene is TRBJ1-4, the V gene TRBV15; perhaps TRBD1 as D (5 bases). Germline CDR1 and CDR2: LNHNV and YYDKDF (reference sequence). The V end lost 3 bases, the J end lost 4 bases, and 18 bases lay between the germline ends. The CDR3 has 17 residues. DNA for the CDR3: TGTGCCACCAGCAGTACTTCAGGGTTGAGGGATAATGAAAAACTGTTTTTT. Translating it yields CATSSTSGLRDNEKLFF.

In its sample, this clonotype was seen a few times. V gene TRBV5-1 combines with J gene TRBJ2-1, with 14 bases that match TRBD2. V dropped 4 bases and J dropped 0; count of bases not matched to a gene: 6. The germline gives CDR1 SGHRS, CDR2 YFSETQ. This CDR3 comprises 18 residues. This chain's CDR3 is CASSGGGTSGSSYNEQFF. The CDR3 nucleotides are TGCGCCAGCAGCGGCGGGGGGACTAGCGGGAGCTCCTACAATGAGCAGTTCTTC. The whole variable domain, filled in from reference TRBV5-1 and TRBJ2-1, reads KAGVTQTPRYLIKTRGQQVTLSCSPISGHRSVSWYQQTPGQGLQFLFEYFSETQRNKGNFPGRFSGRQFSNSRSEMNVSTLELGDSALYLCASSGGGTSGSSYNEQFFGPGTRLTVL.

This chain uses TRBV7-8 with TRBJ2-1, with 7 bases identical to TRBD1. The CDR3 consists of 14 residues. V shed 1 base, J shed 13 bases, and the junction held 10 bases outside the gene matches. Germline CDR1 SGHVS, CDR2 FQNEAQ. As DNA, the CDR3 is TGTGCCAGCAGCTTAGAGGGGGCCCTGAGGATCCAGTTCTTC. Translated: CASSLEGALRIQFF.